This is a list of T cell receptor beta chains from one sample in a study of blood T cell repertoires in COVID-19. Sequenced by immunoSEQ multiplex PCR; TCRdb stores in-frame clones only, minus some. The table records over 250,000 clones, roughly 90% of them present only once. Sequencing was performed on PBMCs or T cells enriched from blood (not recorded which). These receptors came from a woman in her thirties who had recovered from COVID-19. The CDR3 runs from the conserved cysteine through the conserved F or W. Each record gives: D gene, J gene, clone size, V gene, CDR3 DNA, CDR3 protein. D genes are given only for firm matches. The size of a clone is reported for some rows only, either as once, few or many, or as a class for expanded clones.

>.|TRBJ2-5|.|TRBV28
TGTGCCAGCAGCCCCGGGACTTGGGTGAACCAAGAGACCCAGTACTTC
CASSPGTWVNQETQYF
>.|TRBJ1-2|.|TRBV30
TGTGCCTGGTACAACAGGGCCGGGGACTATGGCTACACCTTC
CAWYNRAGDYGYTF
>.|TRBJ1-5|.|TRBV2
TGTGCCAGCAGAGCGGACCTTATCAGGCAGCCCCAGCATTTT
CASRADLIRQPQHF
>TRBD2|TRBJ2-7|.|TRBV2
TGTGCCAGCAGTGAAGGATTCGGACTAGCGGGAGCAATCTACGAGCAGTACTTC
CASSEGFGLAGAIYEQYF
>.|TRBJ1-1|.|TRBV27
TGTGCCAGCAAGACTACGATACACACTGAAGCTTTCTTT
CASKTTIHTEAFF
>TRBD1|TRBJ1-4|.|TRBV5-1
TGCGCCAGCAGCTGGACAGGGCTTAATGAAAAACTGTTTTTT
CASSWTGLNEKLFF
>TRBD1|TRBJ2-7|once|TRBV5-1
TGCGCCAGCAGCTTGGGGACAGGAAACTACGAGCAGTACTTC
CASSLGTGNYEQYF
>.|TRBJ1-3|.|TRBV7-2
TGTGCCAGCAGCTTAGTAGGAAACACCATATATTTT
CASSLVGNTIYF
>TRBD1|TRBJ1-1|.|TRBV5-6
TGTGCCAGCAGCTTGGACAGGGGGCTAATGAACACTGAAGCTTTCTTT
CASSLDRGLMNTEAFF
>.|TRBJ1-1|.|TRBV10-3
TGTGCCATCAGTGATCCGGGTGCGAACACTGAAGCTTTCTTT
CAISDPGANTEAFF
>.|TRBJ1-2|.|TRBV6-4
TGTGCCAGCAGTGGCGAGGACTATGGCTACACCTTC
CASSGEDYGYTF
>.|TRBJ1-4|.|TRBV3-1/TRBV3-2
TGTGCCAGCAGCCAAGATCTTGCCAGAACCCTAACTAATGAAAAACTGTTTTTT
CASSQDLARTLTNEKLFF
>.|TRBJ2-6|.|TRBV11-2
TGTGCCAGCAGCTTGGGCGGTCGGACTATGTACTCTGGGGCCAACGTCCTGACTTTC
CASSLGGRTMYSGANVLTF
>TRBD2|TRBJ2-3|.|TRBV9
TGTGCCAGCAGCGTAGGAGATAGCGGGAGCACAGATACGCAGTATTTT
CASSVGDSGSTDTQYF
>.|TRBJ2-3|.|TRBV24-1
TGTGCCACCAGTGATCTATGGACAGATACGCAGTATTTT
CATSDLWTDTQYF
>TRBD2|TRBJ2-5|.|TRBV19
TGTGCCAGTAGTATATCGGGTTCCTGGCTAGCGGGAGGGCCGGGTGAGACCCAGTACTTC
CASSISGSWLAGGPGETQYF
>.|TRBJ1-4|once|TRBV28
TGTGCCAGCGGCAAACCGGGGGGTAGTGAAAAACTGTTTTTT
CASGKPGGSEKLFF
>.|TRBJ1-1|few|TRBV28
TGTGCCAGCAGTGTAGGGGGTATGGGCACTGAAGCTTTCTTT
CASSVGGMGTEAFF
>TRBD1|TRBJ1-2|.|TRBV5-8
TGTGCCAGCAGTCCAACCGACCGGGACAGGTTCTCCTATGGCTACACCTTC
CASSPTDRDRFSYGYTF
>TRBD2|TRBJ2-1|.|TRBV3-1/TRBV3-2
TGTGCCAGCAGCCTAATAGCGGGAGGGGGAACAACTGAGCAGTTCTTC
CASSLIAGGGTTEQFF
>TRBD2|TRBJ2-7|.|TRBV7-2
TGTGCCAGCAGCTTCACGGCGGGGGATTACGAGCAGTACTTC
CASSFTAGDYEQYF
>TRBD1|TRBJ1-5|.|TRBV7-2
TGTGCCAGCAGCAAGGGACAGGGATTCGGATACGATCAGCCCCAGCATTTT
CASSKGQGFGYDQPQHF
>TRBD1|TRBJ2-7|.|TRBV5-4
TGTGCCAGCAGCTTGCTAAGGACAGGGAGCTCCTACGAGCAGTACTTC
CASSLLRTGSSYEQYF
>.|TRBJ1-1|.|TRBV5-4
TGTGCCAGCAGCCTCGAGAGGTACACTGAAGCTTTCTTT
CASSLERYTEAFF
>.|TRBJ2-7|.|TRBV5-1
TGCGCCAGCAGTCCAGGGACCTACGAGCAGTACTTC
CASSPGTYEQYF
>TRBD2|TRBJ2-1|.|TRBV25-1
TGTGCCAGCAGTGAACCTAGCGGGGGGGACAATGAGCAGTTCTTC
CASSEPSGGDNEQFF
>TRBD1|TRBJ1-2|.|TRBV30
TGTGCCTGGGGGAGAGCGACAGGGACCGACACCTTC
CAWGRATGTDTF
>TRBD1|TRBJ1-2|.|TRBV19
TGTGCCAGTACGAGGGGGCAGGGCTATGGCTACACCTTC
CASTRGQGYGYTF
>.|TRBJ1-2|.|TRBV19
TGTGCCACCACCACGTCTAGGACAGCTTATTCTAACTATGGCTACACCTTC
CATTTSRTAYSNYGYTF
>TRBD1|TRBJ1-4|.|TRBV9
TGTGCCAGCAGCGCCTCCTCCGGGACAGCGGCAACTAATGAAAAACTGTTTTTT
CASSASSGTAATNEKLFF
>.|TRBJ2-7|once|TRBV28
TGTGCCAGCAGTTTTGGGGGGGCATCCTACGAGCAGTACTTC
CASSFGGASYEQYF
>.|TRBJ2-7|.|TRBV5-6
TGTGCCAGCAGCTTCCCGGGGTTGGCCTACGAGCAGTACTTC
CASSFPGLAYEQYF
>.|TRBJ1-1|.|TRBV10-3
TGTGCCATCAGTGTTCAGGGTCAGTTTGAAGCTTTCTTT
CAISVQGQFEAFF
>.|TRBJ1-2|.|TRBV28
TGTGCCAGCAGTACCTCACAAGGACCCTCTAGGGAGGTGAGAGATGGCTACACCTTC
CASSTSQGPSREVRDGYTF
>.|TRBJ2-7|.|TRBV1
TGCACCAGCAGAGCCCGGGACTCCCCCTACGAGCAGTACTTC
CTSRARDSPYEQYF
>.|TRBJ1-2|.|TRBV7-9
TGTGCCAGCAGCTTAGCGGGCCTTTATGGCTACACCTTC
CASSLAGLYGYTF
>.|TRBJ1-6|.|TRBV4-1
TGCGCCAGCAGCCAAGTGATGAGTTCACCCCTCCACTTT
CASSQVMSSPLHF
>TRBD1|TRBJ1-1|.|TRBV19
TGTGCCAGTAGTATAGATTTAGGGGGCGGCACTGAAGCTTTCTTT
CASSIDLGGGTEAFF
>.|TRBJ1-3|few|TRBV7-2
TGTGCCAGCAGCCAGCGGGGGGCTCGAAACACCATATATTTT
CASSQRGARNTIYF
>TRBD2|TRBJ2-5|.|TRBV19
TGTGCCAGTACGCTTAGCGGGGGCCCTCAAGAGACCCAGTACTTC
CASTLSGGPQETQYF
>.|TRBJ1-1|few|TRBV7-9
TGTGCCAGCAGCTTTCAGACAGTCCCCACTGAAGCTTTCTTT
CASSFQTVPTEAFF
>TRBD2|TRBJ2-1|.|TRBV27
TGTGCCAGCAGTCCTCTTGGACTAGCGGGAGACTCCTACAATGAGCAGTTCTTC
CASSPLGLAGDSYNEQFF